The 10 T cell receptor beta chains given below trace back to one sample, sequenced in a study of blood T cell repertoires in COVID-19. TCRdb's table, derived via immunoSEQ multiplex PCR, lists solely in-frame clones and lacks some. Among about 140,000 clones, around four fifths were seen once, and the ten largest hold 4.8%. The specimen was peripheral blood. These receptors originate from a human donor in a cohort sampled during active COVID-19.

This clone was recorded once. This rearrangement joins TRBV1 to TRBJ2-7; the table's D call of TRBD1 was not tested on the DNA. TRBV1 is designated a pseudogene. The CDR3 totals 17 residues. The DNA for the CDR3 is TGCACCAGCAGCCAAGACCCGGGAGGACAGGGTCGATACGAGCAGTACGTC. Translated, it gives CTSSQDPGGQGRYEQYV.

The chain links TRBV2 to TRBJ2-3; TRBD1 matches 10 bases. The junction had 6 bases not matched to a gene; V was cut back by 5 bases and J by 7 bases. The germline CDR1 and CDR2 sequences are SNHLY and FYNNEI. The CDR3 consists of 14 residues. The CDR3: CASSPGTGVNTQYF. The CDR3 DNA reads as TGTGCCAGCAGTCCCGGGACAGGGGTAAATACGCAGTATTTT.

A single count supports this clone. V is TRBV19 and J is TRBJ2-1, with 7 nucleotides matching TRBD2. Germline CDR1 and CDR2: LNHDA and SQIVND (reference sequence). This CDR3 region has 16 residues. J gave up 7 bases and V 7 bases, and 16 bases lay outside the gene matches. In DNA, the CDR3 is TGTGCCAGTACCAATGCGGCGGGAGAGGCATTGAATGAGCAGTTCTTC. It codes for CASTNAAGEALNEQFF.

The CDR3: CASSSSSTDTQYF. The CDR3 DNA is TGTGCCAGCTCATCTTCTAGCACAGATACGCAGTATTTT. The J gene is TRBJ2-3, the V gene TRBV18; D is undetermined. CDR3 length equals 13 residues. Germline V gene sequence: CDR1 KGHSH, CDR2 LQKENI. Between the trimmed V and J ends, which lost 5 bases and 0 bases, there was a span of 6 bases.

The CDR3 here is CASSQDPRGEDTQYF. Here the CDR3 DNA reads TGCGCCAGCAGCCAAGATCCCAGGGGCGAAGATACGCAGTATTTT. The chain carries TRBV4-1 and TRBJ2-3; D might be TRBD1 (6 bases). Germline lookup yields CDR1 MGHRA and CDR2 YSYEKL. This CDR3 has 15 amino acids. V lost 0 bases, J lost 5 bases, and 12 bases lay in between.

The rearrangement uses TRBV5-1 and TRBJ2-1, with 12 nucleotides matching TRBD2. Germline loops: CDR1 SGHRS, CDR2 YFSETQ. This CDR3 is built from 17 residues. V was pared by 4 bases and J by 9 bases, with 14 bases of the junction left unmatched. CDR3 nucleotide sequence: TGCGCCAGCAGCAACCCACCACTAGCGGGGGGATCTACTGAGCAGTTCTTC. Its protein product is CASSNPPLAGGSTEQFF.

The CDR3, as DNA: TGTGCCAGCAGCAAAGGTAGGGGGCGCCACTATGGCTACACCTTC. Translation gives CASSKGRGRHYGYTF. J is TRBJ1-2 and V is TRBV21-1; TRBD1 was called by the table and not checked on the DNA. TRBV21-1 is noted as a pseudogene. This CDR3 has 15 residues.

The CDR3, as DNA: TGTGCCAGCAGCTTAGGGACAGGGCAGCAAGGGGGCTACACCTTC. Protein: CASSLGTGQQGGYTF. The V call is TRBV7-3, the J call TRBJ1-2, with TRBD1 identical over 9 bases. The germline V gene encodes CDR1 SGHTA and CDR2 FQGTGA. J lost 8 bases, V lost 2 bases, and 9 bases had no gene match. The CDR3 is 15 residues long.

This rearrangement joins TRBV13 to TRBJ2-7, with a weak D call TRBD2 (7 bases). Germline V gene lookup returns CDR1 PRHDT and CDR2 FYEKMQ (reference sequence). The CDR3 consists of 14 residues. Trimming cost V 8 bases and J 2 bases, with 16 bases left between them. Written as DNA, the CDR3 is TGTGCCAGCCGGTGGGGGGGGCCCACCTACGAGCAGTACTTC. It encodes CASRWGGPTYEQYF. Full variable domain (missing parts from reference TRBV13 and TRBJ2-7): AAGVIQSPRHLIKEKRETATLKCYPIPRHDTVYWYQQGPGQDPQFLISFYEKMQSDKGSIPDRFSAQQFSDYHSELNMSSLELGDSALYFCASRWGGPTYEQYFGPGTRLTVT.

This clone was seen a handful of times. The gene calls are TRBV13 and TRBJ1-3; 12 positions agree with TRBD1. Germline V CDR1 and CDR2: PRHDT, FYEKMQ (reference sequence). V shed 3 bases, J shed 3 bases, and the junction held 3 bases outside the gene matches. The CDR3 is 16 residues long. In nucleotides, the CDR3 is TGTGCCAGCAGCTTGGGACAGGGGGCGCTTGGAAACACCATATATTTT. It yields the protein CASSLGQGALGNTIYF.